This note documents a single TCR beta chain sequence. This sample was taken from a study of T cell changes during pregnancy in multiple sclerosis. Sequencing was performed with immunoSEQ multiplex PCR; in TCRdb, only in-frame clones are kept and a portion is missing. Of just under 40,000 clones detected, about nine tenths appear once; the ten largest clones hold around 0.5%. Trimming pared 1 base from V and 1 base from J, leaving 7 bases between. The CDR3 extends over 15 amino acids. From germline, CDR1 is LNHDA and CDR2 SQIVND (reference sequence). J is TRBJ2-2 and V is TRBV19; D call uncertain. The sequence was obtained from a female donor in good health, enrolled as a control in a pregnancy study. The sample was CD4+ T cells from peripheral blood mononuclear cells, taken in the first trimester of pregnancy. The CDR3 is CASSIVAGNTGELFF. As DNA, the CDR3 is TGTGCCAGTAGTATAGTTGCAGGGAACACCGGGGAGCTGTTTTTT.